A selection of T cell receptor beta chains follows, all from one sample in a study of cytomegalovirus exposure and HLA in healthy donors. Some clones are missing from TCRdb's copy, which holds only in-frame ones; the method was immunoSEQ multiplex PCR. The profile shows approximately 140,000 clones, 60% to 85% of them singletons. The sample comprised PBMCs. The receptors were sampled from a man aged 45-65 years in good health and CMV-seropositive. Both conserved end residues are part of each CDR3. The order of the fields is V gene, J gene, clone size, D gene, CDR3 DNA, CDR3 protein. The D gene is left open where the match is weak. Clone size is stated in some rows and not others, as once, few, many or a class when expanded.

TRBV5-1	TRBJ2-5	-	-	TGCGCCAGCAGCTTCAGACAGTTCCAAGAGACCCAGTACTTC	CASSFRQFQETQYF
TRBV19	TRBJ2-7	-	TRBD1	TGTGCCAGTAGTATAATGGCAGGGGGCGACTACGAGCAGTACTTC	CASSIMAGGDYEQYF
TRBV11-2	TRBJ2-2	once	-	TGTGCCAGCAGCTTAGGGCTCTTAGCGACCGCCGGGGAGCTGTTTTTT	CASSLGLLATAGELFF
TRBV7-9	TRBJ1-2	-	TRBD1	TGTGCCAGCAGCTTACTTGGGGACAGGGGGCACTATGGCTACACCTTC	CASSLLGDRGHYGYTF
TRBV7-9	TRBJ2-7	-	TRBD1	TGTGCCAGCAGCTCGGGACAGTACGAGCAGTACTTC	CASSSGQYEQYF
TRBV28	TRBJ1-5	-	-	TGTGCCAGCAGTTTGTGGGATGTCGGGGGGGTCTGGACCCAGCATTTT	CASSLWDVGGVWTQHF
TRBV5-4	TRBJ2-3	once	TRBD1	TGTGCCAGCAGCGGGGACAGTACTAGCACAGATACGCAGTATTTT	CASSGDSTSTDTQYF
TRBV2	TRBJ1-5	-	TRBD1	TGTGCCAGCAGAACCGGGACAGGACCTTATAGCAATCAGCCCCAGCATTTT	CASRTGTGPYSNQPQHF
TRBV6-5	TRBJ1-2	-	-	TGTGCCAGCAGTTACGACAGACAGTATGGCTACACCTTC	CASSYDRQYGYTF
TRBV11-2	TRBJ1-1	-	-	TGTGCCAGCAGCATTCAGGGTTTCACTGAAGCTTTCTTT	CASSIQGFTEAFF
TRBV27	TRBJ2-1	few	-	TGTGCCAGCAGCCGGGTGAGGGATGAGCAGTTCTTC	CASSRVRDEQFF
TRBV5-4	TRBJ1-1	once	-	TGTGCCAGCAGCTTGGACGGGATTACTGAAGCTTTCTTT	CASSLDGITEAFF
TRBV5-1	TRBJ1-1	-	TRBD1	TGCGCCAGCAGCTTGGGAACAGGGGGCCCGAACACTGAAGCTTTCTTT	CASSLGTGGPNTEAFF
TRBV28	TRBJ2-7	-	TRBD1	TGTGCCAGCAGGGGACAGGGGGCCTCCTACGAGCAGTACTTC	CASRGQGASYEQYF
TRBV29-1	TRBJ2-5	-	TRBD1	TGCAGCGTTTTCCAGGGGGCGGAGACCCAGTACTTC	CSVFQGAETQYF
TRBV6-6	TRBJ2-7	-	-	TGTGCCAGCAGCGCGCAAGCCTACGAGCAGTACTTC	CASSAQAYEQYF
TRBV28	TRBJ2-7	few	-	TGTGCCAGCAGTTTCCGGGACTCCTCTCGGGGGGAGCAGTACTTC	CASSFRDSSRGEQYF
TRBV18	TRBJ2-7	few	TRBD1	TGTGCCAGCTCACTTGGGGATGACAGGGGAAGCTACGAGCAGTACTTC	CASSLGDDRGSYEQYF
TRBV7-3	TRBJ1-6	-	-	TGTGCCAGCAGCATGAATACAGGGAATTCACCCCTCCACTTT	CASSMNTGNSPLHF
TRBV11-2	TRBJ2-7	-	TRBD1	TGTGCCAGCAGCTCACTCTGGACAGGGTCCTACGAGCAGTACTTC	CASSSLWTGSYEQYF
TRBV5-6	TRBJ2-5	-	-	TGTGCCAGCTCACAGGGCGTGGAGACCCAGTACTTC	CASSQGVETQYF
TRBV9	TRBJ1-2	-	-	TGTGCCAGCAACCGGGATCCTAACTATGGCTACACCTTC	CASNRDPNYGYTF
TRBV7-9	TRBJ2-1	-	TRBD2	TGTGCCAGCAGCTTAGGGGGGACTAGCGGGAGGGCCTACAATGAGCAGTTCTTC	CASSLGGTSGRAYNEQFF
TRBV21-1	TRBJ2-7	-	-	TGTGCCAGCAGCAAAGCGAGGACAAAAACCCCCTACGAGCAGTACTTC	CASSKARTKTPYEQYF
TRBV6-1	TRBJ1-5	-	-	TGTGCCAGCAGTGAGCAGATTAGCAATCAGCCCCAGCATTTT	CASSEQISNQPQHF
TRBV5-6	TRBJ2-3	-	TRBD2	TGTGCCAGCAGCCCGGGACCCTCGGGAGGGCAGTATTTT	CASSPGPSGGQYF
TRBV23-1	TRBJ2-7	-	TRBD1	TGCGCCAGCAGTCAACCAGCGGACAGGGGTTGTTCCCACGAGCAGTACTTC	CASSQPADRGCSHEQYF
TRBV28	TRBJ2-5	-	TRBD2	TGTGCCAGCAGTTGGACTAGCGGGAGTTTTGGGGAGACCCAGTACTTC	CASSWTSGSFGETQYF
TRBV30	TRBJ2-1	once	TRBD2	TGTGCCTGGAGTGTTTTCCTAGCGGGGGCTAATGAGCAGTTCTTC	CAWSVFLAGANEQFF
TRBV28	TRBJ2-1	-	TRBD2	TGTGCCAGCAGTCCAGCGGGCGGGAGCGACAATGAGCAGTTCTTC	CASSPAGGSDNEQFF
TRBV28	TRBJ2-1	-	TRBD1	TGTGCCAGCAGTTCGCGAGGGGACAGACTCAATGAGCAGTTCTTC	CASSSRGDRLNEQFF
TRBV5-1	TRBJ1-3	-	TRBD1	TGCGCCAGCAGCTTTTTTGGACAGGGGGCGAAGGGAAACACCATATATTTT	CASSFFGQGAKGNTIYF
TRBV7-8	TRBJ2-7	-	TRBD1	TGTGCCAGCAGCTTAGCCCGACAGGGTAGCTACGAGCAGTACTTC	CASSLARQGSYEQYF
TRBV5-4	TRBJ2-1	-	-	TGTGCCAGCAGCTTGGCTAGCGTTATGTGGAATGAGCAGTTCTTC	CASSLASVMWNEQFF
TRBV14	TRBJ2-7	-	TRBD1	TGTGCCAGCAGCCAAGAAACGGGATTCGGGGACAGCTTCTCCTACGAGCAGTACTTC	CASSQETGFGDSFSYEQYF
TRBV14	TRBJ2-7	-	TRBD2	TGTGCCAGCAGCCACAGGACTAGCGAAAACTACGAGCAGTACTTC	CASSHRTSENYEQYF
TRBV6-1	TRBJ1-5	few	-	TGTGCCAGTCGACAGTATAGCAATCAGCCCCAGCATTTT	CASRQYSNQPQHF
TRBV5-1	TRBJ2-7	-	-	TGCGCCAGCAGCTTACAGAGCGGGTACGAGCAGTACTTC	CASSLQSGYEQYF